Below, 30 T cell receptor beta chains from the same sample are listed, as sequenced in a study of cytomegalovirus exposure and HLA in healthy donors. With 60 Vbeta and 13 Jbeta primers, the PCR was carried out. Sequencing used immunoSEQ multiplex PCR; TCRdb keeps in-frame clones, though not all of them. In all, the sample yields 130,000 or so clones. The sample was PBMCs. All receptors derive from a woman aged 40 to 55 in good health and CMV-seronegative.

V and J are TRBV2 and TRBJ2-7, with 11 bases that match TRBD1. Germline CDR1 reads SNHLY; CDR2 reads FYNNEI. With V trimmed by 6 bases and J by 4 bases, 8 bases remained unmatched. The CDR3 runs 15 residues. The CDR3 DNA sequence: TGTGCCAGCAGAGGACAGGGGGCCATTCGATACGAGCAGTACGTC. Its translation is CASRGQGAIRYEQYV.

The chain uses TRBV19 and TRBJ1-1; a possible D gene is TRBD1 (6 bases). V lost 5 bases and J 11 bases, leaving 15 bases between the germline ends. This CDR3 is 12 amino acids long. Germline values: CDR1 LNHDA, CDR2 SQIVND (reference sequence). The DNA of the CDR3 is TGTGCCAGTAGTTTCCGGGGGGGGCTTGCTTTCTTT. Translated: CASSFRGGLAFF.

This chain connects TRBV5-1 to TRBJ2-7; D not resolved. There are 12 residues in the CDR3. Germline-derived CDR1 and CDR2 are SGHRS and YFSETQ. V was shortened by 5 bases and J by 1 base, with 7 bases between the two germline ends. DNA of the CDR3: TGCGCCAGCAGGGCAGAATCCTACGAGCAGTACTTC. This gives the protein CASRAESYEQYF.

The CDR3 DNA sequence: TGTGCCAGCAGGGGCGGGACAGGGGATTTCACAGATACGCAGTATTTT. Its translation: CASRGGTGDFTDTQYF. The chain employs TRBV4-2 and TRBJ2-3; 10 bases agree with TRBD1. The germline V gene has CDR1 LGHNA and CDR2 YNFKEQ. Trimming removed 6 bases from V and 2 bases from J; junction bases left unmatched: 8. There are 16 residues in the CDR3.

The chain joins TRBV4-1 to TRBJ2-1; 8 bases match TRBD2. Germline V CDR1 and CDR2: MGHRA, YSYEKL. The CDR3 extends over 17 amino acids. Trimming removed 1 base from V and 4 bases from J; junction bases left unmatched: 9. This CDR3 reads CASSQAMVGGAYNEQFF. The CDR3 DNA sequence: TGCGCCAGCAGCCAAGCAATGGTCGGGGGGGCATACAATGAGCAGTTCTTC.

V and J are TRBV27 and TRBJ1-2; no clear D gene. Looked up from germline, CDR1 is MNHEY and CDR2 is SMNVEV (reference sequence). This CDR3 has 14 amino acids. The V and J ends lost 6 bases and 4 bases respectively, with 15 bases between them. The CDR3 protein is CASRPRVDPYGYTF. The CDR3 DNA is TGTGCCAGCAGACCGAGGGTGGATCCCTATGGCTACACCTTC.

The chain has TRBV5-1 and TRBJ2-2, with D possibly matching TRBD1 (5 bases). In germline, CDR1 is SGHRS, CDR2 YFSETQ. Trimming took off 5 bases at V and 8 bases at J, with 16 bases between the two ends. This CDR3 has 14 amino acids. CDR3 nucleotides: TGCGCCAGCAGGACCGGACATACCATGGGGGAGCTGTTTTTT. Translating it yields CASRTGHTMGELFF.

CDR3 sequence reads: CSVGFPGFGETQYF. For the CDR3, the DNA is TGCAGCGTTGGGTTTCCGGGGTTCGGAGAGACCCAGTACTTC. The chain links TRBV29-1 to TRBJ2-5; maybe TRBD2 (5 bases). CDR1 is SQVTM and CDR2 is ANQGSEA in the germline V gene. The CDR3 contains 14 residues. V was pared by 4 bases and J by 4 bases, with 16 bases between.

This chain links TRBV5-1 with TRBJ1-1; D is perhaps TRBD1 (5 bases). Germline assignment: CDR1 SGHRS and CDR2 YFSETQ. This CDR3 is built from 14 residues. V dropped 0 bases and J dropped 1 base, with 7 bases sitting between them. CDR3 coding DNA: TGCGCCAGCAGCTTGGATACAGGGAACACTGAAGCTTTCTTT. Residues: CASSLDTGNTEAFF. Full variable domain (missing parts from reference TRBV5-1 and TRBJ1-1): KAGVTQTPRYLIKTRGQQVTLSCSPISGHRSVSWYQQTPGQGLQFLFEYFSETQRNKGNFPGRFSGRQFSNSRSEMNVSTLELGDSALYLCASSLDTGNTEAFFGQGTRLTVV.

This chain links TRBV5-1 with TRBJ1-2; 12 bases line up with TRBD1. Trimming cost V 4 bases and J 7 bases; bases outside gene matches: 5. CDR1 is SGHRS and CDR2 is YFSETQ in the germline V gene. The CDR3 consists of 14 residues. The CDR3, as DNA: TGCGCCAGCAGCGGGGGACAGGGGGCAATTGGCTACACCTTC. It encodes CASSGGQGAIGYTF.

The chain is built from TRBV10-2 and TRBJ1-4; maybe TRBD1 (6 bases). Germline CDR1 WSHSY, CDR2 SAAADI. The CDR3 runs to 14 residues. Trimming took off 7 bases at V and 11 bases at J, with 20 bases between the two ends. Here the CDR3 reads CASKMRQGRVKLFF. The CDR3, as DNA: TGCGCCAGCAAAATGCGCCAGGGGAGGGTGAAACTGTTTTTT.

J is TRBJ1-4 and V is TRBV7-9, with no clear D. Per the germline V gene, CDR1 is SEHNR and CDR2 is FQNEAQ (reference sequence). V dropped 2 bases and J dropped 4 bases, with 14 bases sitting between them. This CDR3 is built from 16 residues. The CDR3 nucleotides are TGTGCCAGCAGCTTATCGGGAGGGTCCTATAATGAAAAACTGTTTTTT. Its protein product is CASSLSGGSYNEKLFF. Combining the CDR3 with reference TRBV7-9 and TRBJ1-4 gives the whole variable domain DTGVSQNPRHKITKRGQNVTFRCDPISEHNRLYWYRQTLGQGPEFLTYFQNEAQLEKSRLLSDRFSAERPKGSFSTLEIQRTEQGDSAMYLCASSLSGGSYNEKLFFGSGTQLSVL.

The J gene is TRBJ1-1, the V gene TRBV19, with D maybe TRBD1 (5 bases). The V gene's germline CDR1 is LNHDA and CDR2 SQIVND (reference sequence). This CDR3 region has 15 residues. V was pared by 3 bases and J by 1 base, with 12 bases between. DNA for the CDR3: TGTGCCAGTAGTATGATAGGGGTGGAGAACACTGAAGCTTTCTTT. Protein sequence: CASSMIGVENTEAFF.

The DNA for the CDR3 is TGTGCCAGCAGCTTAAGGACAGTTTATAGCAATCAGCCCCAGCATTTT. It specifies CASSLRTVYSNQPQHF. The J gene is TRBJ1-5, the V gene TRBV5-6, with D possibly TRBD1 on 6 matching bases. Germline lookup yields CDR1 SGHDT and CDR2 YYEEEE. The CDR3 covers 16 residues. V was clipped by 2 bases and J by 0 bases, with 12 bases between them.

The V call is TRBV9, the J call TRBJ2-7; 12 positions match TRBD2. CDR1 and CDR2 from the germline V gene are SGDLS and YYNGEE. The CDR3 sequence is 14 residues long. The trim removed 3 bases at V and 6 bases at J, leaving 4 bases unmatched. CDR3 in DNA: TGTGCCAGCAGCGCTAGCGGGGGGGCCGGCGAGCAGTACTTC. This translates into CASSASGGAGEQYF.

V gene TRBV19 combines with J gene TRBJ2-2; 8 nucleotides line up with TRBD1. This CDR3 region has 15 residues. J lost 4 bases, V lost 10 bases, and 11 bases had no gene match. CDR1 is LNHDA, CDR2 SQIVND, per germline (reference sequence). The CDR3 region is CATRRQDRVTGELFF. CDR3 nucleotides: TGTGCCACCCGACGGCAGGACAGGGTCACCGGGGAGCTGTTTTTT.

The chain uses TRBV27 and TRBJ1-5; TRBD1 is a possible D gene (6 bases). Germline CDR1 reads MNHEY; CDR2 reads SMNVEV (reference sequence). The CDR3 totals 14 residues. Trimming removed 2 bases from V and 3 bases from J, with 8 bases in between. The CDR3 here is CASSLNRDNQPQHF. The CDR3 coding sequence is TGTGCCAGCAGTTTAAACAGGGACAATCAGCCCCAGCATTTT.

DNA for the CDR3: TGCGCCAGCAGCCAAAAGCTAAGGGAGATGTACAATGAGCAGTTCTTC. Translation gives CASSQKLREMYNEQFF. This chain connects TRBV4-3 to TRBJ2-1; tentative D call: TRBD2 (5 bases). CDR3 length equals 16 residues. V was shortened by 2 bases and J by 4 bases, with 15 bases between the two germline ends. Germline V lookup: CDR1 LGHNA, CDR2 YSLEER.

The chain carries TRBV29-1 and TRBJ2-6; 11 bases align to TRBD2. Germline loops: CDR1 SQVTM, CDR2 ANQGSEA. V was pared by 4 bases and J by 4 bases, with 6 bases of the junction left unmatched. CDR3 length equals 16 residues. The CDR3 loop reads CSVGRSGGAGANVLTF. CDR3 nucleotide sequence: TGCAGCGTTGGGCGTAGCGGGGGGGCCGGGGCCAACGTCCTGACTTTC.

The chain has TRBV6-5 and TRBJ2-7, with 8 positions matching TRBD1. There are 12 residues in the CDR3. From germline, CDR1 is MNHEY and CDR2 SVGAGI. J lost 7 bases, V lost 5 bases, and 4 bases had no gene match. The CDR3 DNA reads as TGTGCCAGCAGTCAGGGGGCGGAAGAGCAGTACTTC. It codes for CASSQGAEEQYF.

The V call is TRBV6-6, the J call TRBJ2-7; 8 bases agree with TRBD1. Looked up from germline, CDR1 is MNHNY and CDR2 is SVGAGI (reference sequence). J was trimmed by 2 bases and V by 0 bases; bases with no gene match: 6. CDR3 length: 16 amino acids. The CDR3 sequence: CASSYSTETGAYEQYF. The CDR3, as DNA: TGTGCCAGCAGTTACTCGACCGAGACAGGGGCCTACGAGCAGTACTTC.

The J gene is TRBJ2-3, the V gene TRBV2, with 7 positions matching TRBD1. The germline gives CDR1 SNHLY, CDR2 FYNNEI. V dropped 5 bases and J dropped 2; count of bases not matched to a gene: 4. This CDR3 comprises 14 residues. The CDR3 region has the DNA TGTGCCAGCAGTAAGACAGGGTACACAGATACGCAGTATTTT. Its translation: CASSKTGYTDTQYF. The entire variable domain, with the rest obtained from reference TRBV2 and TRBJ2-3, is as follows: EPEVTQTPSHQVTQMGQEVILRCVPISNHLYFYWYRQILGQKVEFLVSFYNNEISEKSEIFDDQFSVERPDGSNFTLKIRSTKLEDSAMYFCASSKTGYTDTQYFGPGTRLTVL.

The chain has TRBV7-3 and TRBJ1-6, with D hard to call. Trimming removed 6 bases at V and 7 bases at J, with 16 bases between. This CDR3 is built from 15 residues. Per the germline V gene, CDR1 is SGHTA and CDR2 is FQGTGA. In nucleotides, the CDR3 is TGTGCCAGCAGTTCGACATCCCGAGGGAATTCACCCCTCCACTTT. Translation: CASSSTSRGNSPLHF.

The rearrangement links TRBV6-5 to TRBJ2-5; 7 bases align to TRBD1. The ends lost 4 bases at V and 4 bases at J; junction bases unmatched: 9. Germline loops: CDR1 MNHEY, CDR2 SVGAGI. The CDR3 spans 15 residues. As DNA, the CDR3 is TGTGCCAGCAGTTTGACAGGGAAAACGAGAGAGACCCAGTACTTC. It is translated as CASSLTGKTRETQYF.

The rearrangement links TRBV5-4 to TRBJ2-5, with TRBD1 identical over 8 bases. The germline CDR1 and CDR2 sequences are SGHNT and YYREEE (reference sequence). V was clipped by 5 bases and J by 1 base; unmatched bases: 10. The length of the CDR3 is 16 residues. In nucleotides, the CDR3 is TGTGCCAGCAGTTCTGGAGGACAGGGATCCCAAGAGACCCAGTACTTC. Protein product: CASSSGGQGSQETQYF.

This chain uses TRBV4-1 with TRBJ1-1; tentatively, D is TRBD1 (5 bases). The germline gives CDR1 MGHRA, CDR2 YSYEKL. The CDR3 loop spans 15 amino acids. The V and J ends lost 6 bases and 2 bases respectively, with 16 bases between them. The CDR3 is CASSSTGGSNTEAFF. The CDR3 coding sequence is TGCGCCAGCAGTTCCACAGGTGGGTCTAACACTGAAGCTTTCTTT.

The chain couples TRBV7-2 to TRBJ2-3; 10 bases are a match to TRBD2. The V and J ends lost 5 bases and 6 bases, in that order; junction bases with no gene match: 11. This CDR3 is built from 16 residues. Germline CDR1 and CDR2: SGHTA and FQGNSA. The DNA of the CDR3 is TGTGCCAGCAGCCGTGGACTAGCGGCATCAGGCGATACGCAGTATTTT. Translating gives CASSRGLAASGDTQYF.

CDR3 coding DNA: TGTGCCAGCAGCTTAACAGGGGGCGTCTATGGCTACACCTTC. Translating gives CASSLTGGVYGYTF. The gene calls are TRBV7-9 and TRBJ1-2, with 9 bases aligning to TRBD1. Germline V gene lookup returns CDR1 SEHNR and CDR2 FQNEAQ (reference sequence). V was pared by 2 bases and J by 4 bases, with 2 bases of the junction left unmatched. The CDR3 contains 14 residues.

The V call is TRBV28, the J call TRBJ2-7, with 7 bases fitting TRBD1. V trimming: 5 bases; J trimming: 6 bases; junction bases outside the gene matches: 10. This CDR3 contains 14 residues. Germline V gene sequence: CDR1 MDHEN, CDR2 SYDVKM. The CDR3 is CASSPRDSGSEQYF. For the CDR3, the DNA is TGTGCCAGCAGTCCAAGGGACAGTGGGTCCGAGCAGTACTTC.

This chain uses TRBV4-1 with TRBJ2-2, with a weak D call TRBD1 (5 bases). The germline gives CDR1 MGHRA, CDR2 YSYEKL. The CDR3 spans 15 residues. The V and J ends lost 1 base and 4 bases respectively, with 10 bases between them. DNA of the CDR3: TGCGCCAGCAGCCAAGGGGGCTACAGCACCGGGGAGCTGTTTTTT. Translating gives CASSQGGYSTGELFF.